The present entry profiles one TCR beta chain with its context. Its antigen is undetermined. This sample is drawn from a study of post-analysis software for immune sequencing data. Study as a whole: Patients had relapsing-remitting, secondary progressive or progressive-relapsing multiple sclerosis; some lacked subtype. The study's findings and limits: Elevated frequency relative to controls characterized roughly 5 TRBV segments in patients, TRBV5-6, TRBV5-1 and TRBV20-1 among them. Strong same-batch co-clustering of samples appeared with F measure clustering. Relative to controls, patients with multiple sclerosis showed significantly lower normalized Chao1 diversity.

In germline, CDR1 is SGHTA, CDR2 FQGNSA. Trimming shortened V by 6 bases and J by 2 bases, and 10 bases separated the two germline ends. CDR3 length: 13 amino acids. Presence of unique molecular identifiers characterized the TCR beta cDNA libraries. Once about 0.95 to 10 million T cells were used, a few hundred thousand cDNA molecules resulted. TCRdb reprocessed the PCR reads with MiXCR, giving one entry per CDR3 protein. The table lists 430,000 or so distinct CDR3 sequences, more than 30% of them singletons. The chain has TRBV7-2 and TRBJ2-5, with a possible D match to TRBD1 (6 bases). The specimen was blood. This TCR was sampled from a girl aged 2 to 10 with multiple sclerosis. The CDR3 region has the DNA TGTGCCAGCAGAACGACAGGACAAGAGACCCAGTACTTC. Translation: CASRTTGQETQYF.